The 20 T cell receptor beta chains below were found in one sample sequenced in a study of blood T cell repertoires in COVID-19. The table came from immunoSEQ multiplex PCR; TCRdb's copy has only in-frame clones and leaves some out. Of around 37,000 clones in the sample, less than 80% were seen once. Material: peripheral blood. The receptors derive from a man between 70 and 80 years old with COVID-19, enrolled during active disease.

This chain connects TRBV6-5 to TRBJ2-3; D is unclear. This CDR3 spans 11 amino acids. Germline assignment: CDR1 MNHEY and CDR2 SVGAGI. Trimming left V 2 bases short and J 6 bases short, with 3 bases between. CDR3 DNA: TGTGCCAGCAGTTACCGGGATACGCAGTATTTT. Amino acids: CASSYRDTQYF.

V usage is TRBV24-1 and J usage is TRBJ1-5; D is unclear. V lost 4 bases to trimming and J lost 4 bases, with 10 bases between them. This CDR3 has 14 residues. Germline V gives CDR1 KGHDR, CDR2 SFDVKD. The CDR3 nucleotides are TGTGCCACCAGTGAGGGCGGGATTAATCAGCCCCAGCATTTT. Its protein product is CATSEGGINQPQHF.

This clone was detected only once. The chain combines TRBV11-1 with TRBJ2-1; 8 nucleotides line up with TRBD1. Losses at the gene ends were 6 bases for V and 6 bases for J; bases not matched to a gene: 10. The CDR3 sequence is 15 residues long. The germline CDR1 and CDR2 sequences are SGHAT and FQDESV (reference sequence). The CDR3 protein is CASRPSLTGVNEQFF. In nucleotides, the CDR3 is TGTGCCAGCAGACCCTCCTTGACAGGGGTCAATGAGCAGTTCTTC.

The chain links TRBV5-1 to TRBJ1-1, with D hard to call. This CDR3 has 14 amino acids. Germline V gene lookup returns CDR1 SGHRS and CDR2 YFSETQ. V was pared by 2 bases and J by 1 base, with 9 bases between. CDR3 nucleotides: TGCGCCAGCAGCTTTGGCGGTGAGAACACTGAAGCTTTCTTT. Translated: CASSFGGENTEAFF. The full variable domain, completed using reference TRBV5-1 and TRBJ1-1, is KAGVTQTPRYLIKTRGQQVTLSCSPISGHRSVSWYQQTPGQGLQFLFEYFSETQRNKGNFPGRFSGRQFSNSRSEMNVSTLELGDSALYLCASSFGGENTEAFFGQGTRLTVV.

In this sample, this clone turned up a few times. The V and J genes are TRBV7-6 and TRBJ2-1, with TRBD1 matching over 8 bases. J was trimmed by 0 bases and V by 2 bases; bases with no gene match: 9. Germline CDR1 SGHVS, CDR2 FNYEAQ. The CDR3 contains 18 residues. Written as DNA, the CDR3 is TGTGCCAGCAGCTTAAGGACAGGGATTCCCAGCTCCTACAATGAGCAGTTCTTC. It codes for CASSLRTGIPSSYNEQFF. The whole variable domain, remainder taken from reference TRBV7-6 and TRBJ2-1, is GAGVSQSPRYKVTKRGQDVALRCDPISGHVSLYWYRQALGQGPEFLTYFNYEAQQDKSGLPNDRFSAERPEGSISTLTIQRTEQRDSAMYRCASSLRTGIPSSYNEQFFGPGTRLTVL.

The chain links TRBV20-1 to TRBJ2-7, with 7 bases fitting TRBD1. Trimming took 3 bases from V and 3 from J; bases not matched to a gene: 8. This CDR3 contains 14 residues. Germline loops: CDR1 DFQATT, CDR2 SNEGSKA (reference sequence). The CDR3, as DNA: TGCAGTGCTAGTAGGCAGGGGGTTAACTACGAGCAGTACTTC. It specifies CSASRQGVNYEQYF.

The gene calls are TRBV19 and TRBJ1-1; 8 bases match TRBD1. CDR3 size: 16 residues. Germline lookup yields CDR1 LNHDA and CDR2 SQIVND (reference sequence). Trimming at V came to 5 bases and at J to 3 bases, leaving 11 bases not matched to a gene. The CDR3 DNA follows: TGTGCCAGTAGTCCTCGGCAGGGGGCATGGGACACTGAAGCTTTCTTT. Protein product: CASSPRQGAWDTEAFF.

CDR3 sequence: CASSAKGALTNYGYTF. CDR3 sequence (DNA): TGTGCCAGCAGTGCCAAGGGGGCGCTGACCAACTATGGCTACACCTTC. The genes are TRBV6-2 or TRBV6-3 and TRBJ1-2; TRBD1 agrees at 7 bases. This CDR3 region has 16 residues. Looked up from germline, CDR1 is MNHEY and CDR2 is SVGEGT. Trimming took 5 bases from V and 2 from J; bases not matched to a gene: 11.

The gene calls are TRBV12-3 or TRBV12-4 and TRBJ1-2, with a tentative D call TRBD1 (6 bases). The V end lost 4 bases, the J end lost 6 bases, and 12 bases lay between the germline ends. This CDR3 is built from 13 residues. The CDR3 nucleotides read TGTGCCAGCAGTTGGGGGGGGGCGAATGGCTACACCTTC. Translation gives CASSWGGANGYTF.

The CDR3 region is CASSQGDSPHYNEQFF. The CDR3, as DNA: TGCGCCAGCAGCCAAGGAGACTCCCCCCACTACAATGAGCAGTTCTTC. The V call is TRBV4-1, the J call TRBJ2-1; D ambiguous. This CDR3 spans 16 amino acids. V was trimmed by 1 base and J by 3 bases, leaving 13 bases between them. The germline gives CDR1 MGHRA, CDR2 YSYEKL.

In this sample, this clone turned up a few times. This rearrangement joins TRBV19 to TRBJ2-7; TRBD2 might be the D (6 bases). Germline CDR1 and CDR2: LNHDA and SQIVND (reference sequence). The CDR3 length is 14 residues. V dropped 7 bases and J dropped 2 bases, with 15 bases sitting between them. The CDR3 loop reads CASTPGGGAYEQYF. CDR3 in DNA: TGTGCCAGTACCCCCGGAGGAGGGGCCTACGAGCAGTACTTC.

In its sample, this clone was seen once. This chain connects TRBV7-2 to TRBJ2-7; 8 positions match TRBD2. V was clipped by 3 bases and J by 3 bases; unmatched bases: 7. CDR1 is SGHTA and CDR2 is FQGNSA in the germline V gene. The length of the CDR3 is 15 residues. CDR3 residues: CASSLAPGTSYEQYF. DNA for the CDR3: TGTGCCAGCAGCTTGGCGCCGGGGACTAGCTACGAGCAGTACTTC.

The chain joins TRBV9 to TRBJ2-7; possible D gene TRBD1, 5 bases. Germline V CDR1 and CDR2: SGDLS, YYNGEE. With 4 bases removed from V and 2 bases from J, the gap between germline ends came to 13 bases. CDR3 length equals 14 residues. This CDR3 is CASSPRQSTYEQYF. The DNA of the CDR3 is TGTGCCAGCAGCCCCAGACAGAGCACCTACGAGCAGTACTTC.

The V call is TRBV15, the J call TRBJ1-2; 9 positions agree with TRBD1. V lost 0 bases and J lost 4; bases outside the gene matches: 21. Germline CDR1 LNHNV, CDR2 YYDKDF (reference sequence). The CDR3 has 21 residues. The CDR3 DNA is TGTGCCACCAGCAGAGAGGTAAGAAACCGGGACAGGGAGGGGATTGGCTATGGCTACACCTTC. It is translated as CATSREVRNRDREGIGYGYTF.

The CDR3 nucleotides are TGTGCCAGCAGCGGACAGGGCGGCAATCAGCCCCAGCATTTT. As protein: CASSGQGGNQPQHF. The rearrangement joins TRBV3-1 (or the pseudogene TRBV3-2) to TRBJ1-5; 8 bases are shared with TRBD1. V shed 5 bases and J 2 bases; nucleotides not matched to a gene: 2. This CDR3 contains 14 residues. Germline assignment: CDR1 LGHDT and CDR2 YNNKEL (reference sequence).

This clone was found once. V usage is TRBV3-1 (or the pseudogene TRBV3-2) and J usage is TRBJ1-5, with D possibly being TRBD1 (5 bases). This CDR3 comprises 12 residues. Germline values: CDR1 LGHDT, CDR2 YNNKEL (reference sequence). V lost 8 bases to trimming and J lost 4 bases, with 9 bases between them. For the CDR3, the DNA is TGTGCCAGCCCCGGGGGTAATCAGCCCCAGCATTTT. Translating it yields CASPGGNQPQHF.

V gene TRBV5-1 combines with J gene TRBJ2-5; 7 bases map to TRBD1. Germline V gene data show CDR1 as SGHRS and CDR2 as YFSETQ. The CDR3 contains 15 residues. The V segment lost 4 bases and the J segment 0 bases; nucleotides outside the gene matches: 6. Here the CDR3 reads CASSRSQGNQETQYF. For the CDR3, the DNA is TGCGCCAGCAGCCGTTCACAGGGGAACCAAGAGACCCAGTACTTC.

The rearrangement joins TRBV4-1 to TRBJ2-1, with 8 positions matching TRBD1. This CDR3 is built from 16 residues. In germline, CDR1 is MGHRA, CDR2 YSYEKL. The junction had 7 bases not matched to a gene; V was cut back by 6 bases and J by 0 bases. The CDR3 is CASRRGTGNSYNEQFF. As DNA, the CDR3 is TGCGCCAGCAGGCGAGGGACAGGAAACTCCTACAATGAGCAGTTCTTC.

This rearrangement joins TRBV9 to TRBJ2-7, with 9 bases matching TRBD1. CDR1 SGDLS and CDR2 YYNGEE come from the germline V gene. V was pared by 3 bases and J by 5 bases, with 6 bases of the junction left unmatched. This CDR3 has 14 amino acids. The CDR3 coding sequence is TGTGCCAGCAGCGCGGGACAGGGCCAAGACGAGCAGTACTTC. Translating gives CASSAGQGQDEQYF.

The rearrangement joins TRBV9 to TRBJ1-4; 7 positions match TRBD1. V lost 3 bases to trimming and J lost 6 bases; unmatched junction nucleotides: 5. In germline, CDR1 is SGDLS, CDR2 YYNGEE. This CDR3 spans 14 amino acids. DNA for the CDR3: TGTGCCAGCAGCGACCCAGGGGGTTATGAAAAACTGTTTTTT. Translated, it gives CASSDPGGYEKLFF.